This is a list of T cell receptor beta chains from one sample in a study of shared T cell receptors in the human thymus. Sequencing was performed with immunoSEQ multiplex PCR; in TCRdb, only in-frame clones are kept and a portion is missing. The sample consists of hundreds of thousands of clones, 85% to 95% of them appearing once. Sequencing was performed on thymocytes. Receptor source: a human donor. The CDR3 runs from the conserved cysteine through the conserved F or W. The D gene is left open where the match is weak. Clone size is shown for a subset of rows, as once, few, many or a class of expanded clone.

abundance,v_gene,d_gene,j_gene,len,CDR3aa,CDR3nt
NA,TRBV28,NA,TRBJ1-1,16,CASSLLSPVENTEAFF,TGTGCCAGCAGTTTACTATCGCCGGTGGAGAACACTGAAGCTTTCTTT
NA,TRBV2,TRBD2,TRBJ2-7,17,CASSESPGLAESYEQYF,TGTGCCAGCAGTGAATCCCCGGGACTAGCGGAATCCTACGAGCAGTACTTC
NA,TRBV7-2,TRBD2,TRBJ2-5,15,CASSLWEGRRETQYF,TGTGCCAGCAGCTTATGGGAGGGCCGGCGGGAGACCCAGTACTTC
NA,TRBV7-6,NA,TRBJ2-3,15,CASSLTRGPTDTQYF,TGTGCCAGCAGCTTAACGCGGGGCCCCACAGATACGCAGTATTTT
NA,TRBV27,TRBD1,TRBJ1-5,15,CASSGQAPRNQPQHF,TGTGCCAGCAGCGGACAGGCCCCGAGGAATCAGCCCCAGCATTTT
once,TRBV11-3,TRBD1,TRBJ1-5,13,CASSLRGPQPQHF,TGTGCCAGCAGCTTGAGGGGGCCCCAGCCCCAGCATTTT
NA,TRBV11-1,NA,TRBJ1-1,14,CASSPWVRNTEAFF,TGTGCCAGCAGCCCCTGGGTCAGAAACACTGAAGCTTTCTTT
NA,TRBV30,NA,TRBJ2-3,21,CAWTDGIGGLAPTPHTDTQYF,TGTGCCTGGACCGACGGCATTGGGGGGCTCGCTCCCACCCCACACACAGATACGCAGTATTTT
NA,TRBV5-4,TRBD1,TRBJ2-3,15,CASSLGQGAEDTQYF,TGTGCCAGCAGCTTAGGACAGGGGGCAGAAGATACGCAGTATTTT
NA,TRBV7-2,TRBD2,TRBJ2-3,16,CASSSPTRTSGNTQYF,TGTGCCAGCAGCTCTCCAACCAGGACTAGCGGGAACACGCAGTATTTT
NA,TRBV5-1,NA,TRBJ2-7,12,CASAEGAHEQYF,TGCGCCAGCGCGGAGGGGGCCCACGAGCAGTACTTC
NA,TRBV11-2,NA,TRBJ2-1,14,CASSLVIICNEQFF,TGTGCCAGCAGCTTAGTTATTATTTGCAATGAGCAGTTCTTC
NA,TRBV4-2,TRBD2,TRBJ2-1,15,CASSRSTLAGGEQFF,TGTGCCAGCAGCCGGTCAACCTTAGCGGGAGGTGAGCAGTTCTTC
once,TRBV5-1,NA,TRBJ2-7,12,CASSCRDYEQYF,TGCGCCAGCAGCTGCCGGGACTACGAGCAGTACTTC
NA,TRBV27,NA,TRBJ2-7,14,CASSPTGTTYEQYF,TGTGCCAGCAGTCCTACCGGGACCACCTACGAGCAGTACTTC
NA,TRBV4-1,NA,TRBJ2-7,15,CASSHGSRAIYEQYF,TGCGCCAGCAGCCACGGCAGCAGGGCTATCTACGAGCAGTACTTC
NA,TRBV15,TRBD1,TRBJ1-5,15,CATSRARQGGQPQHF,TGTGCCACCAGCAGAGCCCGACAGGGCGGTCAGCCCCAGCATTTT
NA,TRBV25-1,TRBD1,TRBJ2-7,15,CASSDRTGASYEQYF,TGTGCCAGCAGTGATCGCACAGGGGCCTCCTACGAGCAGTACTTC